One TCR beta chain is described in this entry. This specimen belongs to a study of shared clonotypes between healthy human individuals. Splitting of each subset's genomic DNA was done evenly across several immunoSEQ plates. Assay used: immunoSEQ multiplex PCR; TCRdb lists only in-frame clones, some missing. The table records 850,000 to 1,200,000 clones, 60% to 80% of them present only once. Splitting the CD4+ cells yielded a CD45RA+ naive subset and a CD45RA-negative memory subset. Germline V gene lookup returns CDR1 LNHDA and CDR2 SQIVND (reference sequence). This CDR3 has 14 amino acids. V lost 3 bases and J 3 bases, leaving 11 bases between the germline ends.

Sample: memory CD4+ T cells sorted from blood. The subset here: CD45RA-negative fraction. The receptor was isolated from a man aged 18 to 30 in good health. The chain links TRBV19 to TRBJ1-2, with D unresolved. The CDR3 is CASSIGLSHYGYTF. For the CDR3, the DNA is TGTGCCAGTAGTATTGGGTTATCCCACTATGGCTACACCTTC.